A single sample gave rise to the 20 T cell receptor beta chains below, sequenced in a study of technical replicates of blood from a handful of donors (TCRdb year 2017). Preparation of the library involved the immunoSEQ multiplex PCR assay. TCRdb re-hosts the immuneACCESS table, in-frame sequences only. Its copies lack some clones; in the studies checked, an unresolved V gene accounts for under half of them, and the cause for the rest is not known. Across this sample there are 40,000 to 55,000 clones, with approximately 95% seen only once. The ten largest clones represent 0.35% to 0.45% of the sample. The sample taken for sequencing was T cells isolated from PBMCs. These receptor sequences come from a human donor in good health.

The V and J genes are TRBV16 and TRBJ1-1; 7 nucleotides line up with TRBD1. J gave up 3 bases and V 4 bases, and 2 bases lay outside the gene matches. This CDR3 has 13 amino acids. Per germline, CDR1 KGHSY and CDR2 FQNENV. This chain's CDR3 is CASSRGGYTEAFF. The CDR3 DNA follows: TGTGCCAGCAGCCGAGGGGGCTACACTGAAGCTTTCTTT.

Note on this clone: Other DNA sequences from this sample encode an identical CDR3 as well. The chain joins TRBV7-2 to TRBJ2-7, with 7 nucleotides matching TRBD1. The germline CDR1 and CDR2 sequences are SGHTA and FQGNSA. The CDR3 extends over 14 amino acids. Unmatched junction bases numbered 3, after V lost 4 bases and J lost 0 bases. The CDR3 loop is CASSYGDSSYEQYF. As DNA, the CDR3 is TGTGCCAGCAGCTATGGGGACAGCTCCTACGAGCAGTACTTC.

This chain joins TRBV27 and TRBJ2-7; possible D gene TRBD2, 5 bases. Trimming removed 0 bases at V and 2 bases at J, with 11 bases between. This CDR3 has 15 amino acids. CDR1 and CDR2 (germline): MNHEY, SMNVEV (reference sequence). CDR3 residues: CASSLSTRGTYEQYF. In DNA, the CDR3 is TGTGCCAGCAGTTTATCCACCCGGGGTACCTACGAGCAGTACTTC.

The chain joins TRBV5-1 to TRBJ2-3, with 10 bases identical to TRBD2. Losses at the gene ends were 3 bases for V and 0 bases for J; bases not matched to a gene: 4. Per the germline V gene, CDR1 is SGHRS and CDR2 is YFSETQ. The CDR3 is made up of 16 amino acids. The DNA of the CDR3 is TGCGCCAGCAGCTCGCCGGGACTAGCGAGCACAGATACGCAGTATTTT. This gives the protein CASSSPGLASTDTQYF.

This clone was counted once. This sequence joins TRBV28 and TRBJ2-7, with 9 positions matching TRBD2. The germline V gene encodes CDR1 MDHEN and CDR2 SYDVKM. V was pared by 2 bases and J by 0 bases, with 8 bases of the junction left unmatched. The CDR3 extends over 17 amino acids. The CDR3 nucleotides are TGTGCCAGCAGTTTAGCCCTACTAGCGGGCTTCTCCTACGAGCAGTACTTC. The encoded protein is CASSLALLAGFSYEQYF.

The chain recombines TRBV7-9 with TRBJ2-7; D unresolved. Germline CDR1 and CDR2: SEHNR and FQNEAQ (reference sequence). The CDR3 is made up of 12 amino acids. The V end was cut by 0 bases, the J end by 3 bases, with 3 bases between. CDR3 loop: CASSLALYEQYF. CDR3 DNA: TGTGCCAGCAGCTTAGCACTCTACGAGCAGTACTTC.

The genes are TRBV9 and TRBJ2-4; D is possibly TRBD1 (6 bases). The CDR3 length is 17 residues. Looked up from germline, CDR1 is SGDLS and CDR2 is YYNGEE. Trimming cost V 6 bases and J 3 bases, with 22 bases left between them. The CDR3 spells CASKGPIGGQDKNIQYF. DNA for the CDR3: TGTGCCAGCAAGGGACCTATTGGGGGCCAAGACAAAAACATTCAGTACTTC.

The gene calls are TRBV4-3 and TRBJ1-2, with TRBD1 matching 7 bases. After removal of 2 bases from V and 2 bases from J, the junction contained 5 bases not matched to a gene. This CDR3 contains 15 residues. Germline CDR1 and CDR2: LGHNA and YSLEER. Here the CDR3 reads CASSQTETGNYGYTF. DNA for the CDR3: TGCGCCAGCAGCCAAACTGAGACAGGGAACTATGGCTACACCTTC.

This chain connects TRBV11-2 to TRBJ1-6; 7 positions match TRBD1. Losses at the gene ends were 2 bases for V and 5 bases for J; bases not matched to a gene: 12. Per germline, CDR1 SGHAT and CDR2 FQNNGV. The CDR3 totals 18 residues. DNA for the CDR3: TGTGCCAGCAGCTTAAGGCACAGGGGATTAACGGATAATTCACCCCTCCACTTT. This sequence encodes CASSLRHRGLTDNSPLHF.

The chain joins TRBV9 to TRBJ2-1, with 11 bases that match TRBD2. This CDR3 is built from 20 residues. The germline gives CDR1 SGDLS, CDR2 YYNGEE. With 2 bases clipped from V and 2 bases from J, the junction kept 15 bases outside the gene matches. The CDR3, as DNA: TGTGCCAGCAGCGTCCCCAGGGAGGGACTAGCGGCCTCTACCTACAATGAGCAGTTCTTC. This translates into CASSVPREGLAASTYNEQFF.

V and J are TRBV19 and TRBJ2-7; tentatively, D is TRBD2 (6 bases). V lost 5 bases and J 1 base, leaving 12 bases between the germline ends. Per germline, CDR1 LNHDA and CDR2 SQIVND (reference sequence). This CDR3 comprises 14 residues. This chain's CDR3 is CASSSGESSYEQYF. The CDR3 DNA follows: TGTGCCAGTAGTTCGGGGGAGAGTTCCTACGAGCAGTACTTC.

The V and J genes are TRBV13 and TRBJ2-7; D perhaps matches TRBD1 (8 bases). Germline CDR1 reads PRHDT; CDR2 reads FYEKMQ (reference sequence). The CDR3 extends over 14 amino acids. Trimming pared 5 bases from V and 1 base from J, leaving 12 bases between. As DNA, the CDR3 is TGTGCCAGCAGCCTACAGGGGGGGTCCTACGAGCAGTACTTC. Amino acids: CASSLQGGSYEQYF.

The chain uses TRBV2 and TRBJ1-2; maybe TRBD1 (5 bases). The germline V and J ends were trimmed by 0 bases and 4 bases, with 9 bases remaining between them. From germline, CDR1 is SNHLY and CDR2 FYNNEI. The CDR3 runs 14 residues. The CDR3: CASSEAQGSYGYTF. CDR3 in DNA: TGTGCCAGCAGTGAAGCTCAGGGTAGCTATGGCTACACCTTC.

The rearrangement joins TRBV9 to TRBJ2-1, with D uncertain. Germline CDR1 is SGDLS and CDR2 is YYNGEE. This CDR3 comprises 15 residues. The V end lost 3 bases, the J end lost 0 bases, and 10 bases lay between the germline ends. CDR3 in amino acids: CASSERYSSYNEQFF. For the CDR3, the DNA is TGTGCCAGCAGCGAACGATACAGCTCCTACAATGAGCAGTTCTTC.

V gene TRBV7-9 combines with J gene TRBJ2-1; the D gene is possibly TRBD2 (6 bases). The V end lost 3 bases, the J end lost 4 bases, and 10 bases lay between the germline ends. Germline V gene data show CDR1 as SEHNR and CDR2 as FQNEAQ (reference sequence). The CDR3 sequence is 14 residues long. CDR3 residues: CASSLEGLYNEQFF. CDR3 sequence (DNA): TGTGCCAGCAGCTTGGAGGGCCTATACAATGAGCAGTTCTTC.

In its sample, this clone was seen once. The chain carries TRBV7-2 and TRBJ2-5; 14 positions match TRBD2. V lost 3 bases and J lost 2; bases outside the gene matches: 8. The length of the CDR3 is 18 residues. The germline V gene encodes CDR1 SGHTA and CDR2 FQGNSA. CDR3 in DNA: TGTGCCAGCAGCTTGGGACTAGCGGGAGCAGGTTCACAAGAGACCCAGTACTTC. Its protein is CASSLGLAGAGSQETQYF.

The J gene is TRBJ1-2, the V gene TRBV30; D gene ambiguous. The CDR3 length is 12 residues. V dropped 0 bases and J dropped 5 bases, with 7 bases sitting between them. CDR1 is GTSNPN, CDR2 SVGIG, per germline (reference sequence). CDR3 protein: CAWSVEAYGYTF. For the CDR3, the DNA is TGTGCCTGGAGTGTAGAAGCATATGGCTACACCTTC.

This clone was seen once. V is TRBV10-3 and J is TRBJ2-5; D not resolved. Germline V gene data show CDR1 as ENHRY and CDR2 as SYGVKD. Trimming took off 4 bases at V and 3 bases at J, with 12 bases between the two ends. This CDR3 spans 14 amino acids. The CDR3 sequence is CAISGYRGEETQYF. Written as DNA, the CDR3 is TGTGCCATCAGTGGCTATCGCGGAGAAGAGACCCAGTACTTC.

V and J are TRBV30 and TRBJ2-5, with 9 bases aligning to TRBD2. Germline V gene data show CDR1 as GTSNPN and CDR2 as SVGIG (reference sequence). CDR3 length: 14 residues. V gave up 6 bases and J gave up 2 bases; unmatched junction bases: 7. DNA for the CDR3: TGTGCCTGCAAGGCTAGCGGGATACAAGAGACCCAGTACTTC. This gives the protein CACKASGIQETQYF.

The chain combines TRBV6-5 with TRBJ2-2, with 8 nucleotides matching TRBD2. The CDR3 sequence is 16 residues long. The V segment lost 4 bases and the J segment 7 bases; nucleotides outside the gene matches: 11. The V gene's germline CDR1 is MNHEY and CDR2 SVGAGI. The CDR3 reads CASSSLWREDGGELFF. The CDR3 DNA reads TGTGCCAGCAGTTCCCTCTGGCGGGAGGACGGCGGGGAGCTGTTTTTT.